This T cell receptor (beta chain) was captured in a study of blood T cell repertoires in COVID-19. Background on the study: Acute and convalescent COVID-19 samples came from the United States, Italy and Spain. The cDNA or gDNA used as material had been derived from T cells, B-cell-depleted T cells, or PBMCs.

Authors' methods: Reference gene primer amplification yielded estimated nucleated cell counts. Sequencing was performed with immunoSEQ multiplex PCR; in TCRdb, only in-frame clones are kept and a portion is missing. D and trimming were read from the DNA, whereas the V and J calls and clone size are those reported in that table. In the table there are some 200,000 clones, roughly 90% of which are singletons. Trimming took 11 bases from V and 0 from J, leaving 14 bases between them. Germline-derived CDR1 and CDR2 are SNHLY and FYNNEI. The CDR3 loop spans 13 amino acids. What was sequenced was peripheral blood. The clonotype comes from a man between 65 and 85 years old with acute or convalescent COVID-19. The rearrangement joins TRBV2 to TRBJ2-7; D is undetermined. Here the CDR3 reads CAGRVGPSYEQYF. The CDR3 nucleotides read TGTGCCGGCCGTGTTGGGCCCTCCTACGAGCAGTACTTC.